The source of this T cell receptor (beta chain) is a study of patients and donors after allogeneic stem cell transplantation. The table lists this clonotype with a few counts. The CDR3 is 12 amino acids. V was cut by 10 bases and J by 10 bases, with 19 bases left in between. Per germline, CDR1 MDHEN and CDR2 SYDVKM. TCRdb redid the calling of the RT-PCR reads with MiXCR, one entry per CDR3 protein. The sample has tens of thousands of distinct CDR3 sequences; around 31% are singletons. The clonotype comes from a human donor who was either an allogeneic HSCT recipient or a stem cell or donor lymphocyte infusion donor (not recorded which). It is not recorded whose cells these are; they may come from a transplant donor. Input material: blood, either unsorted or a sorted T cell fraction (not recorded which). The rearrangement uses TRBV28 and TRBJ1-1; no clear D gene. The CDR3 DNA follows: TGTGCCACCGACTGGGGTCCCGAAAGAGCTTTCTTT. It yields the protein CATDWGPERAFF.